The 29 T cell receptor beta chains given below trace back to one sample, sequenced in a study of control samples from healthy donors and cancer patients. The assay was immunoSEQ multiplex PCR, and TCRdb's table has in-frame clones only and misses some. The sample holds 100,000 or so clones, roughly 90% seen once. Sequences were obtained from blood. These receptors all stem from a woman aged 25 to 39 in good health.

The chain uses TRBV7-7 and TRBJ2-1; D not resolved. The CDR3 runs to 14 residues. Germline CDR1 is SSHAT and CDR2 is FNYEAQ (reference sequence). V was clipped by 1 base and J by 5 bases, with 9 bases between them. CDR3 residues: CASSLGADNNEQFF. The CDR3 DNA is TGTGCCAGCAGCTTAGGCGCAGACAACAATGAGCAGTTCTTC.

In its sample, this clone was seen once. This chain joins TRBV15 and TRBJ1-1; 7 bases match TRBD1. Looked up from germline, CDR1 is LNHNV and CDR2 is YYDKDF (reference sequence). V was pared by 8 bases and J by 5 bases, with 14 bases of the junction left unmatched. This CDR3 has 15 residues. The CDR3: CATGTHRGGSTEAFF. CDR3 sequence (DNA): TGTGCCACCGGAACGCACAGGGGTGGCTCGACTGAAGCTTTCTTT.

The chain has TRBV6-5 and TRBJ1-1; a weak D match, TRBD1 (6 bases). The length of the CDR3 is 14 residues. The germline CDR1 and CDR2 sequences are MNHEY and SVGAGI. V lost 6 bases and J 1 base, leaving 12 bases between the germline ends. The CDR3 DNA sequence: TGTGCCAGCAGCCCAGGGGTCTGGAACACTGAAGCTTTCTTT. Its protein product is CASSPGVWNTEAFF.

This clone was seen more than once but under ten times. The chain couples TRBV6-5 to TRBJ2-7; 10 bases are a match to TRBD2. The V gene's germline CDR1 is MNHEY and CDR2 SVGAGI. CDR3 length equals 15 residues. V was pared by 0 bases and J by 3 bases, with 2 bases of the junction left unmatched. This CDR3 reads CASSYSQRGGYEQYF. Here the CDR3 DNA reads TGTGCCAGCAGTTACTCTCAGCGGGGGGGCTACGAGCAGTACTTC.

V is TRBV7-2 and J is TRBJ1-2, with unresolved D. This CDR3 spans 11 amino acids. Germline CDR1 and CDR2: SGHTA and FQGNSA. The V end lost 5 bases, the J end lost 5 bases, and 6 bases lay between the germline ends. The CDR3, as DNA: TGTGCCAGCAGCAATTATTATGGCTACACCTTC. Amino acids: CASSNYYGYTF.

The chain carries TRBV5-1 and TRBJ1-1, with unresolved D. The CDR3 extends over 15 amino acids. Trimming stripped 1 base from V and 1 base from J, with 11 bases between. Looked up from germline, CDR1 is SGHRS and CDR2 is YFSETQ. The CDR3 is CASSLWGGENTEAFF. The CDR3 bases are TGCGCCAGCAGCTTGTGGGGTGGGGAGAACACTGAAGCTTTCTTT.

This rearrangement joins TRBV14 to TRBJ1-3, with a weak D call TRBD1 (6 bases). Germline lookup yields CDR1 SGHDN and CDR2 FVKESK. CDR3 size: 15 residues. Trimming shortened V by 1 base and J by 4 bases, and 11 bases separated the two germline ends. CDR3 sequence reads: CASSQVGALGNTIYF. As DNA, the CDR3 is TGTGCCAGCAGCCAAGTGGGGGCCCTCGGAAACACCATATATTTT.

The chain is built from TRBV4-1 and TRBJ2-7; 8 nucleotides match TRBD2. The CDR3 loop spans 18 amino acids. Germline lookup yields CDR1 MGHRA and CDR2 YSYEKL. V lost 1 base and J lost 5; bases outside the gene matches: 16. CDR3 DNA sequence: TGCGCCAGCAGCCAAGCAGGCCTAGCGGGTGGAGGGGGAAACGAGCAGTACTTC. Protein: CASSQAGLAGGGGNEQYF.

Worth noting for this clone: This same CDR3 is encoded by further DNA sequences in the sample. The chain has TRBV9 and TRBJ1-1, with D maybe TRBD1 (5 bases). Germline CDR1 and CDR2: SGDLS and YYNGEE. Trimming removed 0 bases from V and 1 base from J, with 7 bases in between. This CDR3 is 14 amino acids long. CDR3 in amino acids: CASSVGRENTEAFF. The CDR3 coding sequence is TGTGCCAGCAGCGTAGGCAGGGAGAACACTGAAGCTTTCTTT.

CDR3 DNA sequence: TGCGCCAGCAGCTCCCCGGGACAGGGAACCGAAGCTTTCTTT. Translating gives CASSSPGQGTEAFF. The gene calls are TRBV5-1 and TRBJ1-1; 9 nucleotides agree with TRBD1. This CDR3 is 14 amino acids long. The junction had 8 bases not matched to a gene; V was cut back by 3 bases and J by 8 bases. CDR1 and CDR2 (germline): SGHRS, YFSETQ. The whole variable domain, filled in from reference TRBV5-1 and TRBJ1-1, reads KAGVTQTPRYLIKTRGQQVTLSCSPISGHRSVSWYQQTPGQGLQFLFEYFSETQRNKGNFPGRFSGRQFSNSRSEMNVSTLELGDSALYLCASSSPGQGTEAFFGQGTRLTVV.

The chain recombines TRBV11-2 with TRBJ1-4, with a weak D call TRBD1 (5 bases). The V gene's germline CDR1 is SGHAT and CDR2 FQNNGV. The CDR3 runs to 18 residues. V was clipped by 0 bases and J by 4 bases, with 18 bases between them. This CDR3 is CASSLEGGPGRHNEKLFF. In nucleotides, the CDR3 is TGTGCCAGCAGCTTAGAAGGCGGCCCGGGGCGGCATAATGAAAAACTGTTTTTT.

The V and J genes are TRBV18 and TRBJ1-6; D ambiguous. Germline V CDR1 and CDR2: KGHSH, LQKENI. The CDR3 runs 15 residues. Trimming took off 4 bases at V and 6 bases at J, with 13 bases between the two ends. CDR3 coding DNA: TGTGCCAGCTCACTGGCCAGAACGGGTAATTCACCCCTCCACTTT. Amino acids: CASSLARTGNSPLHF.

The V and J genes are TRBV7-9 and TRBJ2-7; D ambiguous. Trimming removed 2 bases from V and 7 bases from J, with 12 bases in between. Germline values: CDR1 SEHNR, CDR2 FQNEAQ (reference sequence). The CDR3 extends over 13 amino acids. The CDR3 reads CASSLPGLWEQYF. Here the CDR3 DNA reads TGTGCCAGCAGCTTACCAGGCCTCTGGGAGCAGTACTTC.

The V and J genes are TRBV28 and TRBJ1-2; 10 bases fit TRBD1. Germline V gene lookup returns CDR1 MDHEN and CDR2 SYDVKM. V was pared by 10 bases and J by 8 bases, with 10 bases of the junction left unmatched. There are 13 residues in the CDR3. The CDR3 DNA reads TGTGCCATCCGGACAGGGGGTCGGGGAGGCTACACCTTC. Amino acids: CAIRTGGRGGYTF.

The rearrangement joins TRBV10-1 to TRBJ1-6; D is ambiguous. Germline V gene sequence: CDR1 WNHNN, CDR2 SYGVQD (reference sequence). Trimming removed 6 bases at V and 4 bases at J, with 7 bases between. CDR3 size: 13 residues. The CDR3 region has the DNA TGCGCCAGCAGGCGGGATTATAATTCACCCCTCCACTTT. Protein sequence: CASRRDYNSPLHF.

This chain uses TRBV7-2 with TRBJ2-3; 8 bases match TRBD2. Germline assignment: CDR1 SGHTA and CDR2 FQGNSA. CDR3 size: 13 residues. V was pared by 4 bases and J by 8 bases, with 5 bases of the junction left unmatched. This chain's CDR3 is CASSSNAGGTQYF. The CDR3 nucleotides read TGTGCCAGCAGCTCCAATGCGGGGGGTACGCAGTATTTT.

The V gene is TRBV5-5, the J gene TRBJ1-5; a weak D match, TRBD1 (6 bases). This CDR3 spans 14 amino acids. Trimming cost V 0 bases and J 4 bases, with 8 bases left between them. Germline V CDR1 and CDR2: SGHKS, YYEKEE (reference sequence). In DNA form, the CDR3 reads TGTGCCAGCAGCTTGGGAGGGGGGAATCAGCCCCAGCATTTT. This translates into CASSLGGGNQPQHF.

This clone was seen more than once but under ten times. The gene calls are TRBV3-1 (or the pseudogene TRBV3-2) and TRBJ2-2; D is ambiguous. CDR3 length: 14 residues. The germline V gene encodes CDR1 LGHDT and CDR2 YNNKEL (reference sequence). Between the trimmed V and J ends, which lost 4 bases and 6 bases, there was a span of 12 bases. The CDR3 DNA reads TGTGCCAGCAGCCGAGGCCGACTCGCCGGGGAGCTGTTTTTT. Amino acids: CASSRGRLAGELFF.

This chain uses TRBV5-6 with TRBJ2-7; unclear D gene. V dropped 3 bases and J dropped 6 bases, with 16 bases sitting between them. Germline values: CDR1 SGHDT, CDR2 YYEEEE. The CDR3 covers 14 residues. The CDR3 reads CASSSKGEFGEQYF. The CDR3, as DNA: TGTGCCAGCAGCTCGAAAGGAGAGTTCGGCGAGCAGTACTTC.

This chain links TRBV30 with TRBJ1-4; D possibly corresponds to TRBD1 (5 bases). CDR1 is GTSNPN, CDR2 SVGIG, per germline (reference sequence). The CDR3 spans 12 residues. Trimming took 5 bases from V and 11 from J, leaving 15 bases between them. This CDR3 reads CAWRQGPSKLFF. The CDR3 DNA reads TGTGCCTGGCGGCAGGGTCCATCCAAACTGTTTTTT. The full variable domain, rest sourced from reference TRBV30 and TRBJ1-4, is SQTIHQWPATLVQPVGSPLSLECTVEGTSNPNLYWYRQAAGRGLQLLFYSVGIGQISSEVPQNLSASRPQDRQFILSSKKLLLSDSGFYLCAWRQGPSKLFFGSGTQLSVL.

The gene calls are TRBV29-1 and TRBJ1-1; TRBD1 aligns across 9 bases. The CDR3 loop spans 13 amino acids. Germline CDR1 SQVTM, CDR2 ANQGSEA. The J segment lost 6 bases and the V segment lost 8 bases, leaving 10 bases of the junction unmatched. CDR3 sequence reads: CSPPGTGSPEAFF. The CDR3 region has the DNA TGCAGCCCCCCGGGGACAGGGTCTCCTGAAGCTTTCTTT. Together with reference TRBV29-1 and TRBJ1-1, the CDR3 gives the full variable domain: SAVISQKPSRDICQRGTSLTIQCQVDSQVTMMFWYRQQPGQSLTLIATANQGSEATYESGFVIDKFPISRPNLTFSTLTVSNMSPEDSSIYLCSPPGTGSPEAFFGQGTRLTVV.

The chain couples TRBV28 to TRBJ2-7; weak D call: TRBD1 (7 bases). The length of the CDR3 is 15 residues. The germline V gene encodes CDR1 MDHEN and CDR2 SYDVKM. The germline V and J ends were trimmed by 3 bases and 1 base, with 13 bases remaining between them. The CDR3 region is CASSLRAGGSYEQYF. CDR3 nucleotide sequence: TGTGCCAGCAGTTTGAGGGCAGGGGGGTCCTACGAGCAGTACTTC.

The CDR3 nucleotides read TGTGCCAGCCGACGGGACCCGTCTTCCTACGAGCAGTACTTC. Translating gives CASRRDPSSYEQYF. This sequence joins TRBV19 and TRBJ2-7; D tentatively reads TRBD1 or TRBD2 (5 bases each). Germline-derived CDR1 and CDR2 are LNHDA and SQIVND (reference sequence). The CDR3 covers 14 residues. The germline V and J ends were trimmed by 9 bases and 1 base, with 16 bases remaining between them.

J is TRBJ1-5 and V is TRBV7-2, with 7 bases lining up with TRBD1. The germline V gene has CDR1 SGHTA and CDR2 FQGNSA. The ends lost 2 bases at V and 4 bases at J; junction bases unmatched: 8. The CDR3 consists of 16 residues. CDR3 sequence: CASSLPEGAGNQPQHF. CDR3 nucleotides: TGTGCCAGCAGCTTACCGGAGGGGGCTGGGAATCAGCCCCAGCATTTT.

The chain couples TRBV5-3 to TRBJ2-7; 7 bases align to TRBD1. TRBV5-3 is an ORF, and what it does is uncertain. The CDR3 is 14 residues long. V lost 2 bases, J lost 2 bases, and 4 bases stayed unmatched. CDR3 residues: CARSFDRVPYEQYF. In DNA form, the CDR3 reads TGTGCCAGAAGCTTCGACAGGGTACCCTACGAGCAGTACTTC.

The chain has TRBV13 and TRBJ2-2; 9 nucleotides agree with TRBD1. From germline, CDR1 is PRHDT and CDR2 FYEKMQ (reference sequence). V lost 5 bases to trimming and J lost 8 bases; unmatched junction nucleotides: 9. The CDR3 is made up of 15 amino acids. Written as DNA, the CDR3 is TGTGCCAGCAGCCCCTGGGACAGGGTGACGGGGGAGCTGTTTTTT. Translation gives CASSPWDRVTGELFF.

Only a few counts were recorded for this clone. J is TRBJ2-1 and V is TRBV24-1; 9 nucleotides line up with TRBD2. The trim removed 7 bases at V and 5 bases at J, leaving 5 bases unmatched. Germline assignment: CDR1 KGHDR and CDR2 SFDVKD. The CDR3 is 14 amino acids. CDR3 DNA: TGTGCCACCAGCCTAGCGGGAAATGACAATGAGCAGTTCTTC. Its translation is CATSLAGNDNEQFF.

The V call is TRBV5-1, the J call TRBJ2-1; 9 nucleotides agree with TRBD2. Germline CDR1 is SGHRS and CDR2 is YFSETQ. After removal of 5 bases from V and 0 bases from J, the junction contained 18 bases not matched to a gene. CDR3 length: 20 residues. As DNA, the CDR3 is TGCGCCAGCAGACTTTTGGGGCTAGCGGGAACCATCAGCTCCTACAATGAGCAGTTCTTC. Translating gives CASRLLGLAGTISSYNEQFF.

The rearrangement joins TRBV27 to TRBJ2-2; no reliable D call. Deletions cut 5 bases from V and 4 bases from J, with 11 bases between. The length of the CDR3 is 14 residues. Germline assignment: CDR1 MNHEY and CDR2 SMNVEV (reference sequence). This chain's CDR3 is CASSAWTVTGELFF. DNA of the CDR3: TGTGCCAGCAGTGCCTGGACGGTCACCGGGGAGCTGTTTTTT.